A single sample is the source of the 24 T cell receptor beta chains below, sequenced in a study of cytomegalovirus exposure and HLA in healthy donors. Use of 60 Vbeta and 13 Jbeta primers characterized the PCR. The repertoire was sequenced with immunoSEQ multiplex PCR; TCRdb's copy has only in-frame clones and lacks some. The data hold roughly 120,000 clones, with more than 75% observed a single time. Sequenced: PBMCs. The receptors were gathered from a woman aged 55 to 70 in good health and CMV-seropositive.

The CDR3: CASSLSPGANTGELFF. CDR3 nucleotide sequence: TGTGCCAGCAGCTTAAGTCCAGGGGCGAACACCGGGGAGCTGTTTTTT. The V call is TRBV7-2, the J call TRBJ2-2, with TRBD1 as a possible D gene (6 bases). Germline V gene sequence: CDR1 SGHTA, CDR2 FQGNSA. The CDR3 totals 16 residues. V dropped 2 bases and J dropped 0 bases, with 10 bases sitting between them.

This rearrangement joins TRBV7-9 to TRBJ2-1; TRBD2 matches 9 bases. CDR1 and CDR2 (germline): SEHNR, FQNEAQ (reference sequence). V was clipped by 1 base and J by 8 bases; unmatched bases: 9. CDR3 length: 16 residues. The chain's CDR3 is CASSLGLAGAVYEQFF. CDR3 DNA: TGTGCCAGCAGCTTAGGATTAGCGGGAGCCGTTTATGAGCAGTTCTTC.

This chain uses TRBV10-2 with TRBJ2-3; 7 bases fit TRBD2. This CDR3 has 14 residues. Trimming took 3 bases from V and 1 from J; bases not matched to a gene: 1. Germline lookup yields CDR1 WSHSY and CDR2 SAAADI. For the CDR3, the DNA is TGCGCCAGCAGTGATCTAGCGGGCACAGATACGCAGTATTTT. Translation gives CASSDLAGTDTQYF.

V gene TRBV27 combines with J gene TRBJ1-4; 7 bases match TRBD1. The CDR3 extends over 14 amino acids. The J segment lost 7 bases and the V segment lost 5 bases, leaving 7 bases of the junction unmatched. From germline, CDR1 is MNHEY and CDR2 SMNVEV (reference sequence). The CDR3 loop reads CASSMTRGREKLFF. The DNA of the CDR3 is TGTGCCAGCAGTATGACGAGGGGGCGTGAAAAACTGTTTTTT.

This chain links TRBV11-2 with TRBJ2-7; maybe TRBD2 (6 bases). The CDR3 is 17 residues long. The ends were cut back, 0 bases at V and 0 bases at J, with 15 bases in the middle. Germline CDR1 SGHAT, CDR2 FQNNGV. DNA of the CDR3: TGTGCCAGCAGCTTAGATTCGGAGGGACTCAGCTCCTACGAGCAGTACTTC. This gives the protein CASSLDSEGLSSYEQYF.

V gene TRBV25-1 combines with J gene TRBJ2-2; 9 bases agree with TRBD1. The J segment lost 4 bases and the V segment lost 2 bases, leaving 5 bases of the junction unmatched. The CDR3 is 16 residues long. CDR1 is MGHDK and CDR2 is SYGVNS in the germline V gene. The CDR3 loop is CASSEEGTGSTGELFF. The CDR3 bases are TGTGCCAGCAGTGAAGAAGGGACAGGGTCCACCGGGGAGCTGTTTTTT.

This chain connects TRBV7-2 to TRBJ2-2; TRBD1 matches at 8 bases. The length of the CDR3 is 16 residues. Trimming at V came to 5 bases and at J to 1 base, leaving 6 bases not matched to a gene. Germline-derived CDR1 and CDR2 are SGHTA and FQGNSA. This CDR3 is CASSLGTGLNTGELFF. Here the CDR3 DNA reads TGTGCCAGCAGCCTCGGGACAGGCTTGAACACCGGGGAGCTGTTTTTT.

V gene TRBV10-3 combines with J gene TRBJ2-6, with D perhaps TRBD2 (7 bases). The CDR3 has 18 amino acids. V gave up 0 bases and J gave up 0 bases, with 12 bases separating them. Germline V gene sequence: CDR1 ENHRY, CDR2 SYGVKD. The chain's CDR3 is CAISESTGGPSGANVLTF. The CDR3 region has the DNA TGTGCCATCAGTGAGTCAACGGGGGGCCCCTCTGGGGCCAACGTCCTGACTTTC.

This rearrangement joins TRBV19 to TRBJ1-5; D gene ambiguous. This CDR3 has 15 residues. CDR1 is LNHDA and CDR2 is SQIVND in the germline V gene (reference sequence). Deletions cut 7 bases from V and 3 bases from J, with 16 bases between. This chain's CDR3 is CASTQRGSYNQPQHF. CDR3 nucleotides: TGTGCCAGTACCCAACGCGGCAGCTACAATCAGCCCCAGCATTTT.

The chain combines TRBV29-1 with TRBJ2-1; the D gene is possibly TRBD2 (6 bases). Trimming removed 0 bases at V and 2 bases at J, with 14 bases between. The CDR3 sequence is 16 residues long. Germline values: CDR1 SQVTM, CDR2 ANQGSEA. Written as DNA, the CDR3 is TGCAGCGTTGAAGAAGGAGGGGCGATCGCCTACAATGAGCAGTTCTTC. It codes for CSVEEGGAIAYNEQFF.

The chain carries TRBV5-1 and TRBJ2-1, with 7 nucleotides matching TRBD2. With 4 bases clipped from V and 2 bases from J, the junction kept 9 bases outside the gene matches. The germline V gene encodes CDR1 SGHRS and CDR2 YFSETQ. There are 16 residues in the CDR3. The CDR3 nucleotides are TGCGCCAGCAGCCCTGGCGACGGGGGGACCTACAATGAGCAGTTCTTC. It specifies CASSPGDGGTYNEQFF.

This sequence joins TRBV7-8 and TRBJ2-1, with 11 bases identical to TRBD1. V lost 4 bases and J lost 7; bases outside the gene matches: 6. The CDR3 consists of 15 residues. Germline V gene sequence: CDR1 SGHVS, CDR2 FQNEAQ. The CDR3 DNA reads as TGTGCCAGCAGCTCGGACAGGGGGCGGTTGAATGAGCAGTTCTTC. Protein: CASSSDRGRLNEQFF.

This clone was seen a single time. This chain uses TRBV30 with TRBJ1-6, with TRBD1 matching 8 bases. Unmatched junction bases numbered 6, after V lost 0 bases and J lost 8 bases. Germline lookup yields CDR1 GTSNPN and CDR2 SVGIG (reference sequence). The CDR3 consists of 15 residues. The CDR3 spells CAWSVRGQGDSPLHF. The CDR3, as DNA: TGTGCCTGGAGTGTACGTGGACAGGGAGATTCACCCCTCCACTTT.

CDR3 DNA: TGTGCCAGCTCACCAGCGGTAAACAATGAGCAGTTCTTC. Its protein is CASSPAVNNEQFF. The gene calls are TRBV18 and TRBJ2-1; D call uncertain. Germline V CDR1 and CDR2: KGHSH, LQKENI. The CDR3 consists of 13 residues. V was shortened by 2 bases and J by 5 bases, with 7 bases between the two germline ends.

Concerning this clone: The junction does not match germline at one end; this may be a read error. This chain joins TRBV7-9 and TRBJ2-5, with a weak D call TRBD2 (5 bases). Germline-derived CDR1 and CDR2 are SEHNR and FQNEAQ (reference sequence). There are 12 residues in the CDR3. CDR3 amino acids: CASSLMGEAQYF. The CDR3 DNA follows: TGTGCCAGCAGCTTGATGGGAGAGGCCCAGTACTTC.

This clone occurred once. In DNA form, the CDR3 reads TGTGCCAGCAGCCTTTGGCGGGGTAGTGAAGAGACCCAGTACTTC. Residues: CASSLWRGSEETQYF. The chain links TRBV7-9 to TRBJ2-5; a weak D match, TRBD2 (6 bases). This CDR3 contains 15 residues. Germline CDR1 and CDR2: SEHNR and FQNEAQ (reference sequence). The V end lost 5 bases, the J end lost 3 bases, and 16 bases lay between the germline ends. Looking up the rest from reference TRBV7-9 and TRBJ2-5 gives the full variable domain: DTGVSQNPRHKITKRGQNVTFRCDPISEHNRLYWYRQTLGQGPEFLTYFQNEAQLEKSRLLSDRFSAERPKGSFSTLEIQRTEQGDSAMYLCASSLWRGSEETQYFGPGTRLLVL.

V gene TRBV30 combines with J gene TRBJ2-2; D is ambiguous. The V and J ends lost 8 bases and 0 bases respectively, with 10 bases between them. The CDR3 runs 13 residues. CDR1 GTSNPN and CDR2 SVGIG come from the germline V gene (reference sequence). CDR3 in amino acids: CARQYTNTGELFF. DNA for the CDR3: TGTGCCCGTCAGTACACGAACACCGGGGAGCTGTTTTTT. The variable domain in full, with the rest retrieved from reference TRBV30 and TRBJ2-2, is SQTIHQWPATLVQPVGSPLSLECTVEGTSNPNLYWYRQAAGRGLQLLFYSVGIGQISSEVPQNLSASRPQDRQFILSSKKLLLSDSGFYLCARQYTNTGELFFGEGSRLTVL.

The chain joins TRBV7-9 to TRBJ1-1; D is unresolved. The CDR3 loop spans 16 amino acids. V was trimmed by 5 bases and J by 0 bases, leaving 16 bases between them. The germline gives CDR1 SEHNR, CDR2 FQNEAQ (reference sequence). DNA for the CDR3: TGTGCCAGCAGCCACCGCCAACAGATCTTGAACACTGAAGCTTTCTTT. It yields the protein CASSHRQQILNTEAFF.

V is TRBV2 and J is TRBJ1-4; D is ambiguous. Germline CDR1 reads SNHLY; CDR2 reads FYNNEI. Between the trimmed V and J ends, which lost 6 bases and 5 bases, there was a span of 13 bases. CDR3 length: 14 amino acids. The CDR3 nucleotides are TGTGCCAGCAGCTACTTGACGGAGAATGAAAAACTGTTTTTT. It specifies CASSYLTENEKLFF.

The gene calls are TRBV4-1 and TRBJ1-2; 12 nucleotides match TRBD1. The V and J ends lost 4 bases and 8 bases, in that order; junction bases with no gene match: 8. This CDR3 comprises 15 residues. CDR1 is MGHRA and CDR2 is YSYEKL in the germline V gene. CDR3 bases: TGCGCCAGCAGCCGAATAGGGGACAGGGGGCAAGGCTACACCTTC. Protein: CASSRIGDRGQGYTF.

The V and J genes are TRBV4-1 and TRBJ1-1; no clear D gene. CDR1 is MGHRA, CDR2 YSYEKL, per germline. Trimming pared 1 base from V and 1 base from J, leaving 10 bases between. The CDR3 covers 15 residues. The CDR3 reads CASSQVAGKNTEAFF. CDR3 bases: TGCGCCAGCAGCCAAGTGGCAGGAAAGAACACTGAAGCTTTCTTT.

The chain carries TRBV10-2 and TRBJ2-1; maybe TRBD1 (6 bases). V was clipped by 7 bases and J by 4 bases, with 11 bases between them. The CDR3 spans 13 residues. Germline assignment: CDR1 WSHSY and CDR2 SAAADI. DNA for the CDR3: TGCGCCAGCAACTTACAGGGTTACAATGAGCAGTTCTTC. Translation gives CASNLQGYNEQFF.

The CDR3 nucleotides read TGTGCCAGCAGGCTAACCGGGACTAACCGTGGCTACACCTTC. Translating gives CASRLTGTNRGYTF. The gene calls are TRBV2 and TRBJ1-2, with a tentative D call TRBD1 (5 bases). This CDR3 spans 14 amino acids. CDR1 is SNHLY and CDR2 is FYNNEI in the germline V gene. Trimming left V 6 bases short and J 7 bases short, with 18 bases between. Filled out from reference TRBV2 and TRBJ1-2, the complete variable domain reads EPEVTQTPSHQVTQMGQEVILRCVPISNHLYFYWYRQILGQKVEFLVSFYNNEISEKSEIFDDQFSVERPDGSNFTLKIRSTKLEDSAMYFCASRLTGTNRGYTFGSGTRLTVV.

This clone was seen a few times. The rearrangement joins TRBV5-8 to TRBJ1-4; no definite D call. CDR3 length: 12 residues. The germline V gene encodes CDR1 SGHTS and CDR2 YDEGEE. Trimming shortened V by 5 bases and J by 3 bases, and 5 bases separated the two germline ends. CDR3 in DNA: TGTGCCAGCAGGGAGGCTAATGAAAAACTGTTTTTT. Translation: CASREANEKLFF. The full variable domain, completed using reference TRBV5-8 and TRBJ1-4, is EAGVTQSPTHLIKTRGQQATLRCSPISGHTSVYWYQQALGLGLQFLLWYDEGEERNRGNFPPRFSGRQFPNYSSELNVNALELEDSALYLCASREANEKLFFGSGTQLSVL.